This T cell receptor (beta chain) was sequenced in a study of control samples from healthy donors and cancer patients. CDR3 length: 16 amino acids. Germline V gene sequence: CDR1 MNHEY, CDR2 SVGAGI. V was shortened by 2 bases and J by 0 bases, with 11 bases between the two germline ends. The protocol was immunoSEQ multiplex PCR, while the TCRdb copy is restricted to in-frame clones and leaves out a portion. The table includes 85,000 to 90,000 clones, about 84% detected once. This receptor was obtained from a woman between 35 and 50 years old in good health. The J gene is TRBJ1-5, the V gene TRBV6-5; perhaps TRBD1 as D (6 bases). Sequenced sample: blood. In DNA form, the CDR3 reads TGTGCCAGCAGTTACGGACAGATCTCTAGCAATCAGCCCCAGCATTTT. It encodes CASSYGQISSNQPQHF.